These 20 T cell receptor beta chains were sequenced from one sample in a study of shared clonotypes between healthy human individuals. Sequencing was performed with immunoSEQ multiplex PCR; in TCRdb, only in-frame clones are kept and a portion is missing. The sample carries about 1.5 million clones, around 97% recorded once. Specimen: naive CD4+ T cells sorted from blood. As to subset: CD45RA+ positively selected. The receptors come from a man younger than 40 in good health.

The chain links TRBV28 to TRBJ2-5; no definite D call. The CDR3 sequence is 12 residues long. Germline lookup yields CDR1 MDHEN and CDR2 SYDVKM. Trimming cost V 5 bases and J 5 bases, with 9 bases left between them. The CDR3 DNA sequence: TGTGCCAGCAGTACCACCCCCGAGACCCAGTACTTC. It specifies CASSTTPETQYF.

The CDR3 sequence: CASSYRAFLAAVLHDDEKLFF. DNA for the CDR3: TGTGCCAGCAGCTACCGCGCCTTTTTGGCCGCAGTCCTCCACGATGATGAAAAACTGTTTTTT. This chain links TRBV21-1 with TRBJ1-4. TRBV21-1 is listed as a pseudogene. CDR3 length: 21 amino acids.

The CDR3 DNA reads TGTGCCAGCAGTTTGGGGACACTGTGGCACACCTTC. As protein: CASSLGTLWHTF. The rearrangement joins TRBV28 to TRBJ1-2; TRBD1 is a possible D gene (6 bases). Germline V gene sequence: CDR1 MDHEN, CDR2 SYDVKM. V was pared by 3 bases and J by 12 bases, with 14 bases between. The CDR3 has 12 residues.

J is TRBJ2-7 and V is TRBV11-2; D is unclear. Trimming cost V 6 bases and J 5 bases, with 11 bases left between them. Germline V gene data show CDR1 as SGHAT and CDR2 as FQNNGV. The CDR3 has 12 residues. CDR3 in amino acids: CASRLVVDEQYF. DNA for the CDR3: TGTGCCAGCAGACTGGTAGTGGACGAGCAGTACTTC. Full variable domain (missing parts from reference TRBV11-2 and TRBJ2-7): EAGVAQSPRYKIIEKRQSVAFWCNPISGHATLYWYQQILGQGPKLLIQFQNNGVVDDSQLPKDRFSAERLKGVDSTLKIQPAKLEDSAVYLCASRLVVDEQYFGPGTRLTVT.

This clone was detected only a few times. V usage is TRBV6-1 and J usage is TRBJ2-6, with unresolved D. Trimming stripped 7 bases from V and 0 bases from J, with 10 bases between. CDR3 length equals 15 residues. The V gene's germline CDR1 is MNHNS and CDR2 SASEGT. CDR3 sequence reads: CASTELHSGANVLTF. In nucleotides, the CDR3 is TGTGCCAGCACAGAATTACACTCTGGGGCCAACGTCCTGACTTTC.

The V gene is TRBV30, the J gene TRBJ1-5; 8 nucleotides align to TRBD1. The CDR3 is 16 residues long. Unmatched junction bases numbered 10, after V lost 4 bases and J lost 2 bases. The germline V gene has CDR1 GTSNPN and CDR2 SVGIG (reference sequence). CDR3 amino acids: CAWKPGGTLGNQPQHF. The DNA for the CDR3 is TGTGCCTGGAAACCAGGGGGCACTCTGGGCAATCAGCCCCAGCATTTT. Full variable domain (outside the CDR3, taken from reference TRBV30 and TRBJ1-5): SQTIHQWPATLVQPVGSPLSLECTVEGTSNPNLYWYRQAAGRGLQLLFYSVGIGQISSEVPQNLSASRPQDRQFILSSKKLLLSDSGFYLCAWKPGGTLGNQPQHFGDGTRLSIL.

Worth noting for this clone: Germline and junction disagree at one end, which may indicate a read error. V usage is TRBV7-7 and J usage is TRBJ2-6; D not resolved. CDR1 is SSHAT and CDR2 is FNYEAQ in the germline V gene (reference sequence). The CDR3 sequence is 17 residues long. For the CDR3, the DNA is TGTGCTAGCAGCCTTCAAACTCACCACTCTGGGGCCAACGTCCTGACTTTC. This encodes CASSLQTHHSGANVLTF.

The rearrangement uses TRBV30 and TRBJ2-1, with 7 bases aligning to TRBD1. CDR3 length: 14 amino acids. The germline V gene encodes CDR1 GTSNPN and CDR2 SVGIG (reference sequence). Losses at the gene ends were 1 base for V and 9 bases for J; bases not matched to a gene: 9. CDR3 sequence (DNA): TGTGCCTGGAGTGAAAAGGACAGGCGGGCTGAGCAGTTCTTC. Amino acids: CAWSEKDRRAEQFF.

The J gene is TRBJ1-1, the V gene TRBV5-1; maybe TRBD1 (6 bases). V shed 4 bases and J shed 1 base, with 11 bases lying between them. This CDR3 has 14 amino acids. Germline values: CDR1 SGHRS, CDR2 YFSETQ. CDR3: CASSAHRENTEAFF. As DNA, the CDR3 is TGCGCCAGCAGCGCCCACAGGGAGAACACTGAAGCTTTCTTT.

CDR3 region: CASTVEDGNQPQHF. CDR3 DNA sequence: TGTGCCAGCACGGTGGAAGATGGCAATCAGCCCCAGCATTTT. The chain employs TRBV6-6 and TRBJ1-5; D remains unclear. Germline V CDR1 and CDR2: MNHNY, SVGAGI (reference sequence). The CDR3 loop spans 14 amino acids. With 7 bases removed from V and 2 bases from J, the gap between germline ends came to 12 bases.

J is TRBJ2-1 and V is TRBV7-7; D unclear. This CDR3 has 13 residues. CDR1 SSHAT and CDR2 FNYEAQ come from the germline V gene (reference sequence). Deletions cut 1 base from V and 8 bases from J, with 9 bases between. Here the CDR3 DNA reads TGTGCCAGCAGCTTAGATGGGATCGATGAGCAGTTCTTC. This gives the protein CASSLDGIDEQFF.

The V gene is TRBV5-1, the J gene TRBJ2-5; D is unclear. Trimming stripped 0 bases from V and 5 bases from J, with 11 bases between. The CDR3 contains 14 residues. From germline, CDR1 is SGHRS and CDR2 YFSETQ. The CDR3 sequence is CASSLVKLGETQYF. The CDR3 DNA follows: TGCGCCAGCAGCTTGGTAAAACTGGGGGAGACCCAGTACTTC.

For the CDR3, the DNA is TGTGCCAGCAGTTACTCCACAGTGCTTCGCGAGCAGTACTTC. This translates into CASSYSTVLREQYF. This chain links TRBV6-5 with TRBJ2-7; D gene uncertain. Trimming left V 0 bases short and J 6 bases short, with 12 bases between. This CDR3 is 14 amino acids long. Germline-derived CDR1 and CDR2 are MNHEY and SVGAGI.

The chain combines TRBV2 with TRBJ2-1; the match to TRBD1 covers 9 bases. V trimming: 6 bases; J trimming: 7 bases; junction bases outside the gene matches: 7. The CDR3 has 14 amino acids. CDR1 and CDR2 (germline): SNHLY, FYNNEI. The CDR3 DNA sequence: TGTGCCAGCAGGGAAAACAGGGGGCTAAATGAGCAGTTCTTC. It encodes CASRENRGLNEQFF.

The chain recombines TRBV5-1 with TRBJ1-1, with D unclear. Trimming left V 0 bases short and J 1 base short, with 10 bases between. The germline V gene encodes CDR1 SGHRS and CDR2 YFSETQ. The CDR3 loop spans 15 amino acids. The DNA for the CDR3 is TGCGCCAGCAGCTTGGTGGCGGTTAAGAACACTGAAGCTTTCTTT. Translating gives CASSLVAVKNTEAFF.

This chain joins TRBV28 and TRBJ1-5; TRBD1 agrees at 7 bases. In germline, CDR1 is MDHEN, CDR2 SYDVKM. The CDR3 is 14 amino acids. Trimming removed 6 bases from V and 2 bases from J; junction bases left unmatched: 4. CDR3 amino acids: CASRNDRGNQPQHF. Written as DNA, the CDR3 is TGTGCCAGCAGAAACGACAGGGGCAATCAGCCCCAGCATTTT.

This rearrangement joins TRBV7-2 to TRBJ2-5; D perhaps matches TRBD1 (6 bases). V lost 5 bases, J lost 7 bases, and 14 bases lay in between. The CDR3 sequence is 13 residues long. Germline V gene data show CDR1 as SGHTA and CDR2 as FQGNSA. CDR3: CASSPLGAVTQYF. In DNA, the CDR3 is TGTGCCAGCAGCCCCCTGGGGGCTGTGACCCAGTACTTC.

This rearrangement joins TRBV18 to TRBJ2-7; 8 bases map to TRBD2. V dropped 5 bases and J dropped 3; count of bases not matched to a gene: 9. Germline assignment: CDR1 KGHSH and CDR2 LQKENI. The CDR3 is made up of 15 amino acids. The CDR3 sequence is CASSTATGGYYEQYF. Here the CDR3 DNA reads TGTGCCAGCTCAACGGCGACGGGAGGGTACTACGAGCAGTACTTC.

The chain recombines TRBV7-9 with TRBJ2-5; 9 nucleotides line up with TRBD1. The CDR3 consists of 15 residues. CDR1 and CDR2 (germline): SEHNR, FQNEAQ (reference sequence). V dropped 5 bases and J dropped 3; count of bases not matched to a gene: 7. The CDR3 coding sequence is TGTGCCAGCAGCCAAACCACAGGGGGCGAAGAGACCCAGTACTTC. This sequence encodes CASSQTTGGEETQYF.

The rearrangement joins TRBV28 to TRBJ1-2, with unresolved D. V was trimmed by 4 bases and J by 10 bases, leaving 16 bases between them. This CDR3 contains 13 residues. Germline values: CDR1 MDHEN, CDR2 SYDVKM. As DNA, the CDR3 is TGTGCCAGCAGTTCCCGGGCCTTCTCTGACTACACCTTC. This sequence encodes CASSSRAFSDYTF.